This T cell receptor (beta chain) is from a study of blood T cell repertoires in COVID-19. Overall study: Researchers got acute and convalescent COVID-19 samples from the United States, Italy and Spain. Sources were T cells, B-cell-depleted T cells, or PBMCs; the material itself was cDNA or gDNA.

V lost 6 bases and J 0 bases, leaving 18 bases between the germline ends. CDR1 is LNHNV and CDR2 is YYDKDF in the germline V gene (reference sequence). The CDR3 loop spans 17 amino acids. Original data processing: Nucleated cell counts were estimated from reference gene primer amplification. Generated by immunoSEQ multiplex PCR, the TCRdb table keeps only in-frame clones and is missing some. The D gene and trimming were derived from the DNA, and the V and J assignments and clone size from that table. This table holds fewer than 250,000 clones, approximately 80% found once. The sample consisted of peripheral blood. This receptor was obtained from a woman aged 70-85 years with acute or convalescent COVID-19. This sequence joins TRBV15 and TRBJ1-5; TRBD1 is a possible D gene (5 bases). Here the CDR3 DNA reads TGTGCCACCAGAGGGGCCTTATGGGGCTATAGCAATCAGCCCCAGCATTTT. This translates into CATRGALWGYSNQPQHF.